One sample yielded the 21 T cell receptor beta chains listed below, sequenced in a study of beta chain features in type 1 diabetes. Every isolated RNA sample was fully reverse transcribed, so sequencing captured expressed TCRB transcripts. TCRdb keeps only in-frame clones here, not all; method: immunoSEQ multiplex PCR. The data show hundreds of thousands of clones, with roughly a sixth seen just once and around 0.02% held by the top ten. Sequenced: naive CD4+ T cells from blood. These receptors originate from a woman aged 18-35 years in good health.

This clone turned up a few times. The rearrangement uses TRBV7-2 and TRBJ2-1, with unresolved D. V lost 5 bases to trimming and J lost 0 bases, with 11 bases between them. Germline CDR1 reads SGHTA; CDR2 reads FQGNSA. This CDR3 has 15 residues. CDR3: CASSPWGSSYNEQFF. As DNA, the CDR3 is TGTGCCAGCAGCCCTTGGGGAAGCTCCTACAATGAGCAGTTCTTC.

The CDR3 here is CSVEGGGGNTIYF. The CDR3 DNA reads as TGCAGCGTTGAGGGGGGAGGCGGGAACACCATATATTTT. The rearrangement joins TRBV29-1 to TRBJ1-3; tentative D call: TRBD1 (5 bases). The CDR3 is 13 residues long. Between the trimmed V and J ends, which lost 3 bases and 7 bases, there was a span of 13 bases. Looked up from germline, CDR1 is SQVTM and CDR2 is ANQGSEA.

A few counts support this clone. Other DNA sequences from this sample encode an identical CDR3 as well. The chain couples TRBV5-1 to TRBJ2-1; 9 bases are shared with TRBD2. The CDR3 consists of 15 residues. The ends lost 4 bases at V and 0 bases at J; junction bases unmatched: 2. Germline CDR1 is SGHRS and CDR2 is YFSETQ. CDR3 sequence: CASSISGSSYNEQFF. Here the CDR3 DNA reads TGCGCCAGCAGCATTAGCGGGAGCTCCTACAATGAGCAGTTCTTC.

This clone was seen more than once but under ten times. The chain links TRBV7-2 to TRBJ2-7; TRBD1 or TRBD2 may be the D gene (5 bases each). V dropped 3 bases and J dropped 3 bases, with 15 bases sitting between them. The germline CDR1 and CDR2 sequences are SGHTA and FQGNSA. The CDR3 totals 15 residues. The CDR3 loop reads CASSFLDGTVYEQYF. For the CDR3, the DNA is TGTGCCAGCAGCTTCTTGGACGGGACCGTCTACGAGCAGTACTTC.

The sample holds many counts of this clone. V and J are TRBV21-1 and TRBJ2-6. TRBV21-1 corresponds to a pseudogene. This CDR3 region has 16 residues. The CDR3 reads CASSKAPGAEANVLTF. CDR3 bases: TGTGCCAGCAGCAAAGCTCCGGGGGCGGAGGCCAACGTCCTGACTTTC.

The chain has TRBV5-1 and TRBJ2-7, with TRBD2 identical over 9 bases. The CDR3 extends over 15 amino acids. The V gene's germline CDR1 is SGHRS and CDR2 YFSETQ. With 0 bases clipped from V and 3 bases from J, the junction kept 4 bases outside the gene matches. The CDR3, as DNA: TGCGCCAGCAGCTTGGTGCTAGCGGGGAACTACGAGCAGTACTTC. It translates to CASSLVLAGNYEQYF.

The V and J genes are TRBV7-2 and TRBJ2-7; D possibly corresponds to TRBD2 (6 bases). V lost 5 bases, J lost 7 bases, and 15 bases lay in between. This CDR3 spans 13 amino acids. The germline CDR1 and CDR2 sequences are SGHTA and FQGNSA. The CDR3 DNA sequence: TGTGCCAGCAGCCCGCGGGGCCCGGTTGAGCAGTACTTC. Its protein is CASSPRGPVEQYF.

This clone has a handful of counts. The chain carries TRBV27 and TRBJ2-2; 7 nucleotides line up with TRBD2. This CDR3 spans 16 amino acids. The germline V gene has CDR1 MNHEY and CDR2 SMNVEV (reference sequence). Trimming took 4 bases from V and 2 from J; bases not matched to a gene: 7. CDR3 in amino acids: CASSSTGTTNTGELFF. The CDR3 nucleotides are TGTGCCAGCAGTTCTACCGGGACTACTAACACCGGGGAGCTGTTTTTT.

This clone was counted a few times. V is TRBV7-9 and J is TRBJ2-2, with D possibly called TRBD1 or TRBD2 (5 bases each). CDR3 size: 13 residues. Trimming cost V 4 bases and J 7 bases, with 10 bases left between them. Looked up from germline, CDR1 is SEHNR and CDR2 is FQNEAQ (reference sequence). CDR3 nucleotide sequence: TGTGCCAGCAGCTCACGGGACGGCGGGGAGCTGTTTTTT. Protein sequence: CASSSRDGGELFF.

This clone has more than one count but fewer than ten. This chain links TRBV5-1 with TRBJ2-1; 8 positions agree with TRBD2. Unmatched junction bases numbered 9, after V lost 0 bases and J lost 7 bases. Germline CDR1 reads SGHRS; CDR2 reads YFSETQ. CDR3 length equals 16 residues. The CDR3, as DNA: TGCGCCAGCAGCTTGGCTCCCCAGCGGGAGTTGAATGAGCAGTTCTTC. Its protein is CASSLAPQRELNEQFF.

This clone was detected a few times. The chain joins TRBV28 to TRBJ2-1; TRBD2 matches 8 bases. V was clipped by 4 bases and J by 7 bases; unmatched bases: 12. CDR1 is MDHEN, CDR2 SYDVKM, per germline. CDR3 size: 16 residues. The CDR3: CASSWLAGLSRNEQFF. The CDR3 bases are TGTGCCAGCAGTTGGCTAGCGGGTCTCAGTAGGAATGAGCAGTTCTTC.

This clone has only a few counts. The V gene is TRBV5-4, the J gene TRBJ2-5; TRBD1 or TRBD2 may be the D gene (5 bases each). This CDR3 contains 13 residues. The germline V and J ends were trimmed by 0 bases and 5 bases, with 8 bases remaining between them. Germline V CDR1 and CDR2: SGHNT, YYREEE (reference sequence). CDR3 nucleotide sequence: TGTGCCAGCAGCTTGGAGGGGACGGAGACCCAGTACTTC. The encoded protein is CASSLEGTETQYF.

This clone was detected only a few times. The genes are TRBV7-2 and TRBJ2-7; no clear D. Germline assignment: CDR1 SGHTA and CDR2 FQGNSA. CDR3 size: 15 residues. V lost 5 bases and J 7 bases, leaving 21 bases between the germline ends. The CDR3 nucleotides are TGTGCCAGCAGCGCCCAGTCTCCGGGCCTTAGTGAGCAGTACTTC. Protein sequence: CASSAQSPGLSEQYF.

This clone was seen a few times. The gene calls are TRBV7-9 and TRBJ2-1; D remains unclear. Germline CDR1 is SEHNR and CDR2 is FQNEAQ (reference sequence). CDR3 length: 15 residues. V was trimmed by 2 bases and J by 5 bases, leaving 13 bases between them. CDR3 bases: TGTGCCAGCAGCTTACCCGGAGTACCAAACAATGAGCAGTTCTTC. The encoded protein is CASSLPGVPNNEQFF.

The rearrangement links TRBV10-1 to TRBJ2-1; the D call may be TRBD1 or TRBD2 (5 bases each). The germline V and J ends were trimmed by 4 bases and 4 bases, with 14 bases remaining between them. Germline V gives CDR1 WNHNN, CDR2 SYGVQD (reference sequence). CDR3 length: 15 residues. This CDR3 is CASSAGLLGYNEQFF. CDR3 nucleotides: TGCGCCAGCAGTGCGGGGCTCCTAGGGTACAATGAGCAGTTCTTC.

This clone was observed a handful of times. The chain combines TRBV28 with TRBJ2-5; D is uncertain. With 3 bases removed from V and 6 bases from J, the gap between germline ends came to 11 bases. There are 13 residues in the CDR3. Germline V lookup: CDR1 MDHEN, CDR2 SYDVKM. In nucleotides, the CDR3 is TGTGCCAGCAGTTTCCTAGTCGGACAGACCCAGTACTTC. Amino acids: CASSFLVGQTQYF.

In its sample, this clone was seen a few times. This chain links TRBV5-4 with TRBJ2-7; D uncertain. Germline CDR1 reads SGHNT; CDR2 reads YYREEE (reference sequence). CDR3 length: 15 residues. V dropped 2 bases and J dropped 2 bases, with 14 bases sitting between them. The CDR3 loop reads CASSLRTRTPYEQYF. The DNA of the CDR3 is TGTGCCAGCAGCTTACGGACCCGGACCCCCTACGAGCAGTACTTC.

This clone was detected a few times. The chain uses TRBV9 and TRBJ2-2; no definite D call. The CDR3 has 17 residues. Trimming removed 2 bases at V and 0 bases at J, with 14 bases between. Germline CDR1 is SGDLS and CDR2 is YYNGEE. CDR3: CASSVTGMGTNTGELFF. The CDR3 nucleotides read TGTGCCAGCAGCGTGACGGGTATGGGGACGAACACCGGGGAGCTGTTTTTT.

This clone appeared a few times. The V gene is TRBV2, the J gene TRBJ2-5, with TRBD2 identical over 11 bases. The CDR3 sequence is 15 residues long. Germline values: CDR1 SNHLY, CDR2 FYNNEI. V shed 2 bases, J shed 4 bases, and the junction held 3 bases outside the gene matches. This CDR3 is CASSEQLAGVETQYF. The CDR3 DNA reads TGTGCCAGCAGTGAACAACTAGCGGGAGTAGAGACCCAGTACTTC.

This chain connects TRBV27 to TRBJ2-7, with D possibly matching TRBD1 (5 bases). CDR1 is MNHEY and CDR2 is SMNVEV in the germline V gene (reference sequence). Deletions cut 6 bases from V and 2 bases from J, with 17 bases between. CDR3 size: 15 residues. CDR3 protein: CASSPFRAGAYEQYF. The CDR3 nucleotides read TGTGCCAGCAGCCCTTTCAGGGCTGGGGCCTACGAGCAGTACTTC.

The table lists this clone with a count of one. The chain carries TRBV7-9 and TRBJ2-5; D possibly matches TRBD1 or TRBD2 (6 bases each). Trimming took 5 bases from V and 5 from J, leaving 15 bases between them. Germline V gene sequence: CDR1 SEHNR, CDR2 FQNEAQ (reference sequence). The CDR3 covers 14 residues. In DNA form, the CDR3 reads TGTGCCAGCAGCCCAATGGGGGGCTTGGAGACCCAGTACTTC. Its translation: CASSPMGGLETQYF.